This T cell receptor beta chain was profiled in a study of cytomegalovirus exposure and HLA in healthy donors. The overall study: Of 398 genotyped donors, about 80% clustered with self-reported Caucasian donors.

CDR1 and CDR2 from the germline V gene are MDHEN and SYDVKM. The V and J ends lost 1 base and 3 bases, in that order; junction bases with no gene match: 3. The CDR3 is 14 residues long. Healthy people donating bone marrow made up the donors. With 60 Vbeta and 13 Jbeta primers, the PCR was carried out. Method: immunoSEQ multiplex PCR; TCRdb's copy keeps in-frame clones and lacks some. The listing contains about 160,000 clones. General study findings and limits: Sequence variants that were highly shared formed a cluster that was likely a sequencing artifact. Sequences of the TCR beta chain were said to predict the HLA-A and HLA-B alleles of most subjects accurately.

As for this clone: Its antigen is not known.

The material sequenced was PBMCs. The chain couples TRBV28 to TRBJ2-7; 7 nucleotides agree with TRBD1. The TCR sequence derives from a man aged 25-40 years in good health and CMV-seronegative. The CDR3 nucleotides are TGTGCCAGCAGTTTATCCGCAGGGGGCTACGAGCAGTACTTC. It translates to CASSLSAGGYEQYF. The full variable domain, in which reference TRBV28 and TRBJ2-7 provide the parts outside the CDR3, is DVKVTQSSRYLVKRTGEKVFLECVQDMDHENMFWYRQDPGLGLRLIYFSYDVKMKEKGDIPEGYSVSREKKERFSLILESASTNQTSMYLCASSLSAGGYEQYFGPGTRLTVT.